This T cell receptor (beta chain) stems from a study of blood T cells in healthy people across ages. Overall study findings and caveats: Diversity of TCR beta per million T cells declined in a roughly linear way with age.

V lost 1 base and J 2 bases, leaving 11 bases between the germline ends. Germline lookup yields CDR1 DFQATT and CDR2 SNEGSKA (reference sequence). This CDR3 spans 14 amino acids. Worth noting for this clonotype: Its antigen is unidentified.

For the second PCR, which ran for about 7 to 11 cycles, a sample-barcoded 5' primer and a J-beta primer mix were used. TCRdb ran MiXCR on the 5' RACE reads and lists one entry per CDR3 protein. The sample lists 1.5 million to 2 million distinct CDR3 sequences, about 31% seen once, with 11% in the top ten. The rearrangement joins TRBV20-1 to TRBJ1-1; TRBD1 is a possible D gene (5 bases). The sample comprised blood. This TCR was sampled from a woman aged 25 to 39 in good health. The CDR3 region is CSARVKGTNTEAFF. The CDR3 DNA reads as TGCAGTGCTAGAGTGAAGGGGACTAACACTGAAGCTTTCTTT.